This T cell receptor (beta chain) comes out of a study of T-cell memory formation after mild COVID-19. Study as a whole: TCR clusters showed largely donor specificity. Study-wide points: Clones that got smaller from day 15 to 85 had even CD4/CD8, while clones growing later tipped toward CD4+.

Barcoded TCR alpha and TCR beta cDNA libraries with UMIs came from 5'RACE using constant-segment primers. TCRdb reprocessed the 5' RACE reads with MiXCR, giving one entry per CDR3 protein. Among 150,000 to 200,000 distinct CDR3 sequences, 20% to 25% were seen once, and the ten largest hold roughly 23%. With V trimmed by 6 bases and J by 5 bases, 4 bases remained unmatched. This CDR3 has 13 amino acids. CDR1 DFQATT and CDR2 SNEGSKA come from the germline V gene (reference sequence). This clonotype was counted between two and nine times. The target antigen is unknown. The sample consisted of PBMCs or a T cell subset sorted from them (not recorded which). The source of this sequence is an adult woman who had mild COVID-19 (a few samples of this study predate the infection). Cell type and time point are not known. V and J are TRBV20-1 and TRBJ1-5; 10 bases line up with TRBD1. The CDR3 sequence: CSAGTGDYQPQHF. CDR3 sequence (DNA): TGCAGTGCCGGGACAGGGGACTATCAGCCCCAGCATTTT.